A selection of T cell receptor beta chains follows, all from one sample in a study of blood T cell repertoires in COVID-19. Sequenced by immunoSEQ multiplex PCR; TCRdb stores in-frame clones only, minus some. Of about 200,000 clones listed, roughly 86% are singletons. Sequenced material: peripheral blood. The receptor set was obtained from a woman in her sixties or seventies with active or convalescent COVID-19. Both conserved end residues are part of each CDR3. The D gene is left open where the match is weak. Not every row has a clone size; where given, it reads once, few, many or a size class.

CDR3aa,CDR3nt,v_gene,j_gene,d_gene,abundance
CASTDGGAGEKLFF,TGTGCCAGCACCGATGGGGGGGCTGGTGAAAAACTGTTTTTT,TRBV5-4,TRBJ1-4,NA,NA
CASSLSRTGYDGYTF,TGTGCCAGCAGTTTAAGTCGGACAGGGTACGACGGCTACACCTTC,TRBV27,TRBJ1-2,TRBD1,NA
CASSTGLVATDTQYF,TGTGCCAGCAGCACCGGACTAGTGGCCACAGATACGCAGTATTTT,TRBV7-3,TRBJ2-3,TRBD2,NA
CASRDRPDNEKLFF,TGCGCCAGCAGGGACAGGCCGGACAATGAAAAACTGTTTTTT,TRBV5-1,TRBJ1-4,TRBD1,NA
CASSYSGTGPTYEQYF,TGTGCCAGCAGTTACTCTGGGACAGGACCAACCTACGAGCAGTACTTC,TRBV6-2/TRBV6-3,TRBJ2-7,TRBD1,NA
CASTHGEGNTEAFF,TGTGCCAGTACGCACGGGGAGGGGAACACTGAAGCTTTCTTT,TRBV19,TRBJ1-1,NA,once
CASSIWTPADTQYF,TGTGCCAGTAGTATATGGACACCGGCAGATACGCAGTATTTT,TRBV19,TRBJ2-3,NA,NA
CASSRTSGSSTDTQYF,TGTGCCAGTAGTAGGACTAGCGGAAGTAGCACAGATACGCAGTATTTT,TRBV19,TRBJ2-3,TRBD2,NA
CASSAPGQSSYNEQFF,TGTGCCAGCAGCGCTCCGGGACAGAGTTCCTACAATGAGCAGTTCTTC,TRBV9,TRBJ2-1,TRBD1,NA
CASSFGGDSEQFF,TGTGCCAGCAGCTTCGGCGGGGACAGTGAGCAGTTCTTC,TRBV7-2,TRBJ2-1,NA,NA
CASSFSSKGRNSPLHF,TGTGCCAGCAGTTTTTCAAGTAAAGGGAGGAATTCACCCCTCCACTTT,TRBV28,TRBJ1-6,NA,NA
CASTRTGEPLAFF,TGCGCCAGCACTCGAACGGGGGAACCCTTAGCTTTCTTT,TRBV4-1,TRBJ1-1,NA,NA
CASTSPRKGNYGYTF,TGTGCCAGCACCTCACCCCGGAAGGGGAACTATGGCTACACCTTC,TRBV27,TRBJ1-2,NA,NA
CAISESTGQGGYTF,TGTGCCATCAGTGAGTCGACAGGGCAGGGTGGCTACACCTTC,TRBV10-3,TRBJ1-2,TRBD1,NA
CASSSSGQGKNIQYF,TGTGCCAGCAGCTCGTCGGGACAGGGGAAAAACATTCAGTACTTC,TRBV6-5,TRBJ2-4,TRBD1,NA
CASSLPGLGTDTQYF,TGTGCCAGCAGCTTGCCCGGACTAGGCACAGATACGCAGTATTTT,TRBV11-2,TRBJ2-3,TRBD2,NA
CASSLTSGRGAYNEQFF,TGTGCCAGCAGCCTTACGAGCGGGAGAGGAGCCTACAATGAGCAGTTCTTC,TRBV28,TRBJ2-1,TRBD2,NA
CASSLTSGRASNEQFF,TGTGCCAGCAGCCTGACTAGCGGGAGGGCATCCAATGAGCAGTTCTTC,TRBV7-7,TRBJ2-1,TRBD2,NA
CASSPPSGGSAEAFF,TGTGCCAGCTCACCACCATCAGGGGGCTCGGCTGAAGCTTTCTTT,TRBV18,TRBJ1-1,TRBD1,NA
CASSIRTGGIGELFF,TGTGCCAGTAGTATAAGGACAGGGGGTATCGGGGAGCTGTTTTTT,TRBV19,TRBJ2-2,TRBD1,NA
CASSANRGYRTDTQYF,TGTGCCAGTAGTGCTAACAGGGGGTACAGAACAGATACGCAGTATTTT,TRBV19,TRBJ2-3,TRBD1,NA
CASIGQGTKDTQYF,TGTGCCAGCATCGGACAGGGGACGAAAGATACGCAGTATTTT,TRBV28,TRBJ2-3,TRBD1,few
CASSYSSTGEYGYTF,TGTGCCAGCAGTTACTCCTCGACAGGGGAGTATGGCTACACCTTC,TRBV6-5,TRBJ1-2,TRBD1,large
CSVEAGDVKTQYF,TGCAGCGTTGAGGCAGGGGATGTGAAGACCCAGTACTTC,TRBV29-1,TRBJ2-5,NA,NA
CASSLGGGRLGLNEQFF,TGTGCCAGCAGCCTCGGGGGGGGGCGCTTGGGACTTAATGAGCAGTTCTTC,TRBV14,TRBJ2-1,TRBD2,NA
CASSVGSRGGTDTQYF,TGTGCCAGCAGTGTGGGTAGCCGGGGGGGCACAGATACGCAGTATTTT,TRBV25-1,TRBJ2-3,TRBD2,NA
CASGPRAGSNTGELFF,TGTGCCAGTGGGCCCCGGGCGGGATCGAACACCGGGGAGCTGTTTTTT,TRBV9,TRBJ2-2,NA,NA
CATRLTGRSRGYTF,TGTGCCACCAGATTGACAGGGCGGAGTAGAGGCTACACCTTC,TRBV28,TRBJ1-2,TRBD1,NA
CAWSGGQGEAFF,TGTGCCTGGAGTGGGGGTCAGGGTGAAGCTTTCTTT,TRBV30,TRBJ1-1,NA,few
CASRPRTSGRYEQFF,TGTGCCAGCCGACCCCGGACTAGCGGGAGGTATGAGCAGTTCTTC,TRBV19,TRBJ2-1,TRBD2,NA
CASSPAGGPRGQYF,TGTGCCAGCAGCCCAGCGGGAGGGCCCCGGGGGCAGTACTTC,TRBV11-2,TRBJ2-7,TRBD2,NA
CASSRTSGQETQYF,TGTGCCAGCAGCCGGACTAGCGGACAAGAGACCCAGTACTTC,TRBV3-1/TRBV3-2,TRBJ2-5,TRBD2,NA
CSADSGMNTEAFF,TGCAGCGCCGACAGCGGGATGAACACTGAAGCTTTCTTT,TRBV29-1,TRBJ1-1,NA,NA
CASSLAGRGAEAFF,TGTGCCAGCAGCTTAGCGGGCAGGGGCGCTGAAGCTTTCTTT,TRBV7-9,TRBJ1-1,NA,NA
CASSILDSYNEQFF,TGCGCCAGCAGTATCCTAGACTCCTACAATGAGCAGTTCTTC,TRBV5-1,TRBJ2-1,NA,NA
CASGPNRGYSNQPQHF,TGTGCCAGCGGACCTAATAGGGGGTATAGCAATCAGCCCCAGCATTTT,TRBV28,TRBJ1-5,NA,NA
CASSGGQMNTEAFF,TGCGCCAGCAGCGGGGGACAGATGAACACTGAAGCTTTCTTT,TRBV5-1,TRBJ1-1,TRBD1,once
CASSSKQGAGNTIYF,TGTGCCAGCAGCTCGAAACAGGGGGCGGGAAACACCATATATTTT,TRBV5-6,TRBJ1-3,TRBD1,NA
CASSQGTGRGNQPQHF,TGTGCCAGCAGCCAAGGCACAGGGAGAGGAAATCAGCCCCAGCATTTT,TRBV4-2,TRBJ1-5,NA,once
CASTVGSGSYEQYF,TGTGCCAGCACCGTAGGTAGCGGGAGCTACGAGCAGTACTTC,TRBV9,TRBJ2-7,TRBD2,NA
CASSVGTGSYNEQFF,TGTGCCAGCAGCGTAGGGACAGGGTCCTACAATGAGCAGTTCTTC,TRBV9,TRBJ2-1,TRBD1,NA
CASSEAWGPSSYEQYF,TGTGCCAGCAGTGAAGCGTGGGGCCCCAGCTCCTACGAGCAGTACTTC,TRBV6-1,TRBJ2-7,NA,NA
CASRERQGALTGELFF,TGTGCCAGCAGGGAAAGACAGGGGGCGCTAACCGGGGAGCTGTTTTTT,TRBV6-6,TRBJ2-2,TRBD1,few
CASSERLASTGELFF,TGTGCCAGCAGTGAAAGGCTAGCGAGCACCGGGGAGCTGTTTTTT,TRBV2,TRBJ2-2,NA,NA